The 16 T cell receptor beta chains reported below all come from one sample, sequenced in a study of blood T cell repertoires in COVID-19. Generated by immunoSEQ multiplex PCR, the TCRdb table keeps only in-frame clones and is missing some. The sample holds over 250,000 clones, 75% to 90% seen once. The sequenced sample consisted of PBMCs or T cells enriched from blood (not recorded which). These receptors all come from a woman aged 18-29 years who had recovered from COVID-19.

The CDR3 region is CASSQAGQGYYGYTF. The CDR3 DNA reads as TGTGCCAGCAGCCAAGCGGGACAGGGGTACTATGGCTACACCTTC. This chain uses TRBV5-5 with TRBJ1-2, with 10 bases aligning to TRBD1. CDR3 size: 15 residues. The J segment lost 3 bases and the V segment lost 4 bases, leaving 6 bases of the junction unmatched. From germline, CDR1 is SGHKS and CDR2 YYEKEE (reference sequence). Combining the CDR3 with reference TRBV5-5 and TRBJ1-2 gives the whole variable domain DAGVTQSPTHLIKTRGQQVTLRCSPISGHKSVSWYQQVLGQGPQFIFQYYEKEERGRGNFPDRFSARQFPNYSSELNVNALLLGDSALYLCASSQAGQGYYGYTFGSGTRLTVV.

This clone was counted a few times. This sequence joins TRBV15 and TRBJ1-2; D possibly corresponds to TRBD1 (5 bases). The V and J ends lost 0 bases and 3 bases respectively, with 20 bases between them. CDR1 and CDR2 (germline): LNHNV, YYDKDF (reference sequence). CDR3 size: 18 residues. The DNA for the CDR3 is TGTGCCACCAGCAGAGATAGCAGGGATCCATTCCTAGACTATGGCTACACCTTC. This sequence encodes CATSRDSRDPFLDYGYTF.

The V and J genes are TRBV9 and TRBJ2-5; 8 bases are shared with TRBD2. Germline V gene lookup returns CDR1 SGDLS and CDR2 YYNGEE. The CDR3 is 15 amino acids. The trim removed 3 bases at V and 4 bases at J, leaving 8 bases unmatched. The CDR3 DNA reads as TGTGCCAGCAGCGAGCGGGCGGGGGGCGCAGAGACCCAGTACTTC. Its protein product is CASSERAGGAETQYF.

This clone was seen once. This chain joins TRBV11-2 and TRBJ2-7, with D possibly matching TRBD1 (6 bases). CDR3 length: 14 residues. V lost 2 bases and J lost 1, with 9 bases in between. Germline CDR1 SGHAT, CDR2 FQNNGV. CDR3 DNA: TGTGCCAGCAGCTTAAACAGGGTGTCCTACGAGCAGTACTTC. Translating it yields CASSLNRVSYEQYF.

The J gene is TRBJ1-2, the V gene TRBV4-1; TRBD1 matches 9 bases. The CDR3 covers 14 residues. Germline CDR1 MGHRA, CDR2 YSYEKL. V shed 3 bases, J shed 5 bases, and the junction held 4 bases outside the gene matches. CDR3 coding DNA: TGCGCCAGCAGCCAGACAGGGGGAATGTATGGCTACACCTTC. Translating it yields CASSQTGGMYGYTF.

The chain joins TRBV7-2 to TRBJ2-3; 7 bases agree with TRBD2. The CDR3 totals 16 residues. V was clipped by 8 bases and J by 0 bases; unmatched bases: 11. Germline CDR1 SGHTA, CDR2 FQGNSA. The CDR3 here is CASRLLGGGSTDTQYF. The CDR3 nucleotides read TGTGCCAGCCGCCTTTTGGGCGGGGGAAGCACAGATACGCAGTATTTT.

The CDR3 loop is CASSLPRYGYTF. CDR3 nucleotides: TGTGCCAGCAGTTTACCTAGGTATGGCTACACCTTC. The rearrangement uses TRBV28 and TRBJ1-2; no reliable D call. CDR1 is MDHEN and CDR2 is SYDVKM in the germline V gene. V gave up 2 bases and J gave up 5 bases, with 6 bases separating them. The CDR3 has 12 residues.

The V gene is TRBV4-1, the J gene TRBJ2-5; 10 bases align to TRBD2. The germline V gene encodes CDR1 MGHRA and CDR2 YSYEKL. The CDR3 consists of 15 residues. V gave up 3 bases and J gave up 4 bases; unmatched junction bases: 5. CDR3 sequence: CASSHRAGGPETQYF. CDR3 bases: TGCGCCAGCAGCCACAGAGCGGGGGGGCCAGAGACCCAGTACTTC.

The chain joins TRBV29-1 to TRBJ2-2, with D maybe TRBD1 (6 bases). Germline CDR1 SQVTM, CDR2 ANQGSEA. This CDR3 has 13 amino acids. V was pared by 4 bases and J by 3 bases, with 9 bases between. The CDR3 sequence is CSVGAGDTGELFF. Written as DNA, the CDR3 is TGCAGCGTTGGAGCAGGGGACACCGGGGAGCTGTTTTTT.

The chain links TRBV9 to TRBJ1-6; TRBD1 agrees at 9 bases. The germline gives CDR1 SGDLS, CDR2 YYNGEE. The CDR3 totals 15 residues. With V trimmed by 3 bases and J by 9 bases, 7 bases remained unmatched. The CDR3 loop is CASSARTGEGSPLHF. CDR3 nucleotides: TGTGCCAGCAGCGCTCGGACAGGGGAGGGTTCACCCCTCCACTTT.

The chain links TRBV19 to TRBJ1-4, with TRBD1 as a possible D gene (6 bases). V was clipped by 6 bases and J by 4 bases, with 12 bases between them. Germline CDR1 is LNHDA and CDR2 is SQIVND (reference sequence). The CDR3 contains 14 residues. CDR3 in amino acids: CASSPTGLNEKLFF. For the CDR3, the DNA is TGTGCCAGTAGCCCGACAGGACTTAATGAAAAACTGTTTTTT.

The chain employs TRBV28 and TRBJ1-1, with TRBD1 as a possible D gene (5 bases). This CDR3 is 15 amino acids long. The germline V gene has CDR1 MDHEN and CDR2 SYDVKM. Trimming removed 4 bases at V and 1 base at J, with 13 bases between. The CDR3 coding sequence is TGTGCCAGCAGTTCTACCAGGGAAGCGAACACTGAAGCTTTCTTT. Residues: CASSSTREANTEAFF. Supplemented by reference TRBV28 and TRBJ1-1, the full variable domain reads DVKVTQSSRYLVKRTGEKVFLECVQDMDHENMFWYRQDPGLGLRLIYFSYDVKMKEKGDIPEGYSVSREKKERFSLILESASTNQTSMYLCASSSTREANTEAFFGQGTRLTVV.

The rearrangement links TRBV6-1 to TRBJ1-2; 8 nucleotides align to TRBD1. This CDR3 contains 16 residues. Unmatched junction bases numbered 15, after V lost 4 bases and J lost 8 bases. The germline gives CDR1 MNHNS, CDR2 SASEGT. CDR3 sequence reads: CASSGKGGTGSSGYTF. Here the CDR3 DNA reads TGTGCCAGCAGTGGTAAGGGGGGGACAGGTTCCTCCGGCTACACCTTC.

The chain uses TRBV9 and TRBJ2-2; 10 positions agree with TRBD1. The CDR3 runs 15 residues. Germline V lookup: CDR1 SGDLS, CDR2 YYNGEE. V lost 4 bases, J lost 2 bases, and 2 bases stayed unmatched. CDR3 region: CASSWTGGNTGELFF. As DNA, the CDR3 is TGTGCCAGCAGCTGGACAGGGGGTAACACCGGGGAGCTGTTTTTT.

The CDR3 DNA reads as TGTGCCAGCACTCAGGGGGGCCATCAGCCCCAGCATTTT. Translated, it gives CASTQGGHQPQHF. The genes are TRBV6-5 and TRBJ1-5, with 7 bases lining up with TRBD1. CDR1 and CDR2 from the germline V gene are MNHEY and SVGAGI. The V segment lost 7 bases and the J segment 5 bases; nucleotides outside the gene matches: 5. CDR3 length equals 13 residues.

Concerning this clone itself: The conserved phenylalanine or tryptophan is not found at the CDR3 terminus, so this likely reflects a read error. The DNA is left out, because the CDR3 cannot be placed on it with certainty; the CDR3 is given as TCRdb lists it. The genes are TRBV19 and TRBJ2-7; the table gives TRBD1 as D, unverified against the DNA. The CDR3 is 11 residues long, ends included. CDR1 is LNHDA, CDR2 SQIVND, per germline (reference sequence). CDR3 residues: CARPWGLHLVL.